The source of this T cell receptor (beta chain) is a study of T cell responses to AZD1222 COVID-19 vaccine (dated by TCRdb to the early 2020s). With regard to the full study: AZD1222 recipients with second doses at about 4 weeks or about 12 weeks were pooled, because spike-specific TCR depth and breadth did not differ between schedules. TCR sequencing was performed for about 250 trial participants, of whom 200 to 220 were given two doses of AZD1222 and roughly 25 were given two doses of MenACWY control vaccine. Trial participants were enrolled by age into subgroups of 18-55, 56-69 and 70-plus years, and 148, 28 and 57 TCR-sequenced participants, respectively, were included in these subgroups.

In the case of this clone: The clone's antigen remains unknown. No base quality values were provided; no much bigger clone lies one nucleotide off.

Paper-wide results and their limitations: The 56-69-year group was small, and its depth increase did not reach significance, likely because of low power. Participants were mostly white British and included more females than males, and it was suggested by the authors that clonal diversity may have been underestimated. No day 14 peak-response samples were available, so repertoires were characterized only after the peak T cell response. After two AZD1222 doses, both the breadth and the depth of spike-specific TCRs were significantly higher than at day 0 and than in MenACWY recipients. Epitopes outside the regions mutated in the B.1.351 and B.1.1.7 variants were reportedly recognized by nearly half of the unique spike-specific TCRs. Conclusions about previously exposed vaccinees are limited, since just five or six AZD1222 recipients were seropositive for SARS-CoV-2 at baseline. CD4 TCRs associated with the vaccine covered the entire spike protein, and the dominant responses were in regions 160-218 and 743-854.

The sample's time point label, decoded: baseline before first vaccination. Vaccinee samples came from UK trials COV001 and COV002, including a single-blind randomized controlled phase 2/3 trial of AZD1222 (ChAdOx1 nCoV-19) in healthy adults. Trial participant PBMC samples were collected at day 0 and day 28 after the second dose for TCRbeta chain sequencing. Counted from cysteine to phenylalanine, this CDR3 has 14 amino acids. Here the CDR3 DNA is all that survives: 42 bases in frame from base 1. From a lookup of the germline V gene (reference sequence), CDR1 and CDR2 are SGHNT and YYREEE. The trim is 0 bases for V and 1 base for J, with a gap of 7 bases between the germline ends. The CDR3 regions of human TCRbeta chains were analyzed by immunosequencing. Processing in the source paper ran as follows. TCRs in the repertoires were matched against a reference library of SARS-CoV-2-specific TCRs that had been generated with the MIRA antigen-specificity platform. Breadth was defined as the fraction of unique TCRs that were SARS-CoV-2-associated, and depth was defined as the fraction of total T cells that were SARS-CoV-2-associated. Using the MIRA data, every spike-specific TCR was mapped to the spike region that the TCR reacted to and assigned to either a CD4 or a CD8 class. Log10-transformed breadth and depth values were compared by one-way ANOVA with Sidak's multiple comparisons tests. Here the immuneACCESS table is served through TCRdb, limited to in-frame sequences with V and J called. Missing clones are a known gap in these copies; in checked studies unresolved V genes cover under half, and the rest lacks a known reason. For V, J and clone size, that table is used; D and trimming come from the DNA. The sample table holds under 200,000 clones, of which around 92% were seen once. Of the sample, over 1% falls within the top ten clones.

Material: peripheral blood, obtained on day 0 of AZD1222 vaccination. The chain couples TRBV5-4 to TRBJ2-5; the D gene is unclear. This sequence was found in an adult in good health. The CDR3 reads as follows: CASSLGSTQETQYF. The nucleotide sequence is given as TGTGCCAGCAGCTTGGGATCTACCCAAGAGACCCAGTACTTC.